Below, 3 T cell receptor beta chains from the same sample are listed, as sequenced in a study of blood T cell repertoires in COVID-19. Repertoires were generated with immunoSEQ multiplex PCR, while TCRdb's copy carries only in-frame clones and drops some. The sample comprises about 80,000 clones, over 70% of which are singletons, and 10% to 15% rests with the top ten. The sequenced material came from peripheral blood. The receptor source for this set is an older man with acute or convalescent COVID-19.

CDR3: CASSLSGTGNEKLFF. CDR3 in DNA: TGCGCCAGCAGCTTGAGCGGGACAGGGAATGAAAAACTGTTTTTT. The chain combines TRBV5-1 with TRBJ1-4; TRBD1 aligns across 9 bases. V lost 1 base and J lost 5; bases outside the gene matches: 3. CDR1 and CDR2 from the germline V gene are SGHRS and YFSETQ. This CDR3 is built from 15 residues.

V gene TRBV6-5 combines with J gene TRBJ2-7, with 9 bases fitting TRBD1. Unmatched junction bases numbered 3, after V lost 0 bases and J lost 3 bases. Germline V gene data show CDR1 as MNHEY and CDR2 as SVGAGI. The CDR3 consists of 15 residues. CDR3 in amino acids: CASSYSGTGSYEQYF. CDR3 nucleotide sequence: TGTGCCAGCAGTTACTCAGGGACAGGGAGCTACGAGCAGTACTTC.

The chain is built from TRBV6-5 and TRBJ2-3, with 10 positions matching TRBD1. From germline, CDR1 is MNHEY and CDR2 SVGAGI. This CDR3 has 12 amino acids. CDR3 coding DNA: TGTGTGACAGGGGGCGGGACAGATACGCAGTATTTT. As protein: CVTGGGTDTQYF.